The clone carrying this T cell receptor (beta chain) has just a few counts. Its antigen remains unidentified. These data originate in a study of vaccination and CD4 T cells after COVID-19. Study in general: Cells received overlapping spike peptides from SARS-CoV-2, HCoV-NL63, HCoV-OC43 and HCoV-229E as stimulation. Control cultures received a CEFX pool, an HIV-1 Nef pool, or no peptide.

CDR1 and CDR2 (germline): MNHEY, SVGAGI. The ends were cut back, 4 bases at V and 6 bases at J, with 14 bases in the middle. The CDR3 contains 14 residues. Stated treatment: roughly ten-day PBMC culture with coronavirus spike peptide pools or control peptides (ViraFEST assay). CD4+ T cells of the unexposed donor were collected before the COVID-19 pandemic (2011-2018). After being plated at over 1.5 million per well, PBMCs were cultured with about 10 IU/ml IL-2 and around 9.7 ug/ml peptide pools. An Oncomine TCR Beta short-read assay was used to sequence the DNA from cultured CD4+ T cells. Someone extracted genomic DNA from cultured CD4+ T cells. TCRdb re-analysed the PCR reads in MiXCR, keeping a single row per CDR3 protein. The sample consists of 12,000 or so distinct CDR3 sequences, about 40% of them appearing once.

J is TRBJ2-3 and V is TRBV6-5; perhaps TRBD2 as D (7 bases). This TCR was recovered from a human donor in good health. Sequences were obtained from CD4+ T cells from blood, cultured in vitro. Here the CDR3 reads CASSLGGARDTQYF. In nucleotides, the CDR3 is TGTGCCAGCAGTTTAGGGGGGGCAAGGGATACGCAGTATTTT.